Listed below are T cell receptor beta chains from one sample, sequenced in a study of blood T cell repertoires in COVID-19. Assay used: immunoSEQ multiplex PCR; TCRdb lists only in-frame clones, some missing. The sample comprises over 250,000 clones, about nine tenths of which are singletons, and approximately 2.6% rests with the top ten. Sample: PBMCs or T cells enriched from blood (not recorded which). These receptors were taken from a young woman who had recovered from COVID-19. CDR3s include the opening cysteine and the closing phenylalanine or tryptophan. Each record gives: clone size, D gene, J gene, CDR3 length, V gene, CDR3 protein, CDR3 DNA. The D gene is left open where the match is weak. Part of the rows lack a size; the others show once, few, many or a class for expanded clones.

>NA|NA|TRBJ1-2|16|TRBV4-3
CASSQDAGQESYSYTF
TGCGCCAGCAGCCAAGATGCAGGGCAGGAGAGTTATAGCTACACCTTC
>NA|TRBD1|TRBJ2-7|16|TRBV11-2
CASSAYRDRGSYEQYF
TGTGCCAGCAGCGCATACCGGGACAGGGGGTCCTACGAGCAGTACTTC
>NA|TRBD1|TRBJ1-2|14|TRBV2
CASSGSRGSGGYTF
TGTGCCAGCTCGGGCTCCAGGGGGAGTGGGGGCTACACCTTC
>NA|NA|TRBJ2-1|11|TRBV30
CAWSVLNEQFF
TGTGCCTGGAGTGTACTAAATGAGCAGTTCTTC
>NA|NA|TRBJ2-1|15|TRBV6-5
CASSYSRPNINEQFF
TGTGCCAGCAGTTACTCGCGGCCAAATATCAATGAGCAGTTCTTC
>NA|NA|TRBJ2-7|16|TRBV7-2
CASSINRDLAVYEQYF
TGTGCCAGCAGCATAAACCGGGACTTAGCTGTCTACGAGCAGTACTTC
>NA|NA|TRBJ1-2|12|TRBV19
CASRLPGYGYTF
TGTGCCAGTCGACTACCTGGCTATGGCTACACCTTC
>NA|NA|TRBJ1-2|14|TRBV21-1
CASSKGGSHYGYTF
TGTGCCAGCAGCAAAGGTGGGAGTCACTATGGCTACACCTTC
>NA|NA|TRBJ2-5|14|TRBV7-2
CASSPGVLRKTQYF
TGTGCCAGCAGTCCAGGGGTTTTGAGAAAGACCCAGTACTTC
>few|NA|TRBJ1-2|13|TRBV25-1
CASSTPSVSGYTF
TGTGCCAGCAGTACCCCGAGTGTCTCTGGCTACACCTTC
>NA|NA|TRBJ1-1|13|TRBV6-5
CASSVGGATEAFF
TGTGCCAGCTCGGTCGGGGGGGCCACTGAAGCTTTCTTT
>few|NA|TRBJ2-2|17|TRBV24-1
CATSDLEAATNTGELFF
TGTGCCACCAGTGATTTAGAGGCCGCGACGAACACCGGGGAGCTGTTTTTT
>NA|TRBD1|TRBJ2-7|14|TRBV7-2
CASSLGDRTYEQYF
TGTGCCAGCAGCTTGGGGGACAGAACCTACGAGCAGTACTTC
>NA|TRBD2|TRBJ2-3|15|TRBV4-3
CASSQAGLGADTQYF
TGCGCCAGCAGCCAAGCGGGACTAGGGGCAGATACGCAGTATTTT
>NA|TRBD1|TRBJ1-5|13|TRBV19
CASSGQGGQPQHF
TGTGCCAGTAGTGGACAGGGAGGGCAGCCCCAGCATTTT
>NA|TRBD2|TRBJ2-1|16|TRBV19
CASIRGPSGPPHEQFF
TGTGCCAGTATCCGCGGTCCTAGCGGGCCTCCCCATGAGCAGTTCTTC
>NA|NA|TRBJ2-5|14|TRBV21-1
CASSNRQPKETQYF
TGTGCCAGCAGCAACAGGCAGCCTAAAGAGACCCAGTACTTC
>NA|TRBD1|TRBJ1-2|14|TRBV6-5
CASRKTGIGYGYTF
TGTGCCAGCAGGAAGACAGGGATCGGCTATGGCTACACCTTC
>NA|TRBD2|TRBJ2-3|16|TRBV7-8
CASRLPASGITDTQYF
TGTGCCAGCAGACTACCGGCTAGCGGGATCACAGATACGCAGTATTTT
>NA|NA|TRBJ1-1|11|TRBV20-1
CSASQYTEAFF
TGCAGTGCTAGCCAATACACTGAAGCTTTCTTT
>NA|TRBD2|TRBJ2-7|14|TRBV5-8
CASRQREGQYEQYF
TGTGCCAGCAGACAGCGGGAGGGCCAGTACGAGCAGTACTTC
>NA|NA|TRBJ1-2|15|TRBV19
CASRGGAAGNYGYTF
TGTGCCAGTAGAGGGGGTGCAGCAGGCAACTATGGCTACACCTTC
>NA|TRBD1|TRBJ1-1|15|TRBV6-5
CASSPQGEGSTEAFF
TGTGCCAGCAGTCCACAGGGGGAAGGTAGCACTGAAGCTTTCTTT
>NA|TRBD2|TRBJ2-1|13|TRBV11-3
CASSPDRGDQQFF
TGTGCCAGCAGCCCCGATCGGGGGGACCAACAGTTCTTC
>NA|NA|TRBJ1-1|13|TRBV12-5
CASGLSPRTEAFF
TGTGCTAGTGGTTTGTCCCCCCGCACTGAAGCTTTCTTT
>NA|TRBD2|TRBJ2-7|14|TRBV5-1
CASSGLAGDYEQYF
TGCGCCAGCAGCGGACTAGCGGGGGACTACGAGCAGTACTTC
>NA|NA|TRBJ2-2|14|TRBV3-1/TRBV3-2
CASSHRGTTGELFF
TGTGCCAGCAGCCATCGGGGTACCACCGGGGAGCTGTTTTTT
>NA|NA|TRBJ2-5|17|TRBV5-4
CASRPGFLFKVGETQYF
TGTGCCAGCAGACCAGGGTTTCTTTTTAAGGTGGGAGAGACCCAGTACTTC
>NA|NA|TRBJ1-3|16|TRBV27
CASSLGGINSGNTIYF
TGTGCCAGCAGTTTAGGGGGCATTAACTCTGGAAACACCATATATTTT
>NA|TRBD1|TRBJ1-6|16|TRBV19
CASSNLGRTGGSPLHF
TGTGCCAGTAGTAATTTAGGACGGACAGGGGGTTCACCCCTCCACTTT
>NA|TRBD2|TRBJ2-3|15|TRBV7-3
CASSSATSGIDTQYF
TGTGCCAGCAGCTCGGCGACTAGCGGGATAGATACGCAGTATTTT
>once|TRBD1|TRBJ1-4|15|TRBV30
CAWSVGQGDNEKLFF
TGTGCCTGGAGTGTGGGACAGGGGGATAATGAAAAACTGTTTTTT
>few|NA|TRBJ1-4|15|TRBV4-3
CASSDYSATNEKLFF
TGCGCCAGCAGCGACTACAGCGCAACTAATGAAAAACTGTTTTTT
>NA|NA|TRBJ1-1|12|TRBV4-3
CASSRGDTEAFF
TGCGCCAGCAGCCGGGGGGACACTGAAGCTTTCTTT
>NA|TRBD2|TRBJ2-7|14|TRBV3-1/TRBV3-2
CASSQASGDYEQYF
TGTGCCAGCAGCCAAGCTAGCGGAGATTACGAGCAGTACTTC
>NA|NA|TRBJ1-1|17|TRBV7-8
CASSLGPRILMNTEAFF
TGTGCCAGCAGCTTAGGACCCAGGATACTCATGAACACTGAAGCTTTCTTT
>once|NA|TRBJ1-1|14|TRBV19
CASSLGHQNTEAFF
TGTGCCAGTAGTTTGGGACATCAGAACACTGAAGCTTTCTTT
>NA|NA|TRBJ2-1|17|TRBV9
CASSVVGVGQTYNEQFF
TGTGCCAGCAGCGTAGTAGGTGTCGGACAGACCTACAATGAGCAGTTCTTC
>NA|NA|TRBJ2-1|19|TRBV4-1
CASSQEGWEDASSYNEQFF
TGCGCCAGCAGCCAAGAGGGCTGGGAGGACGCCAGCTCCTACAATGAGCAGTTCTTC
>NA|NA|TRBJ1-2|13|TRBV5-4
CASSLLGGYGYTF
TGTGCCAGCAGCTTGCTAGGCGGCTATGGCTACACCTTC